Given below is one T cell receptor (beta chain) in context. The data were produced by immunoSEQ multiplex PCR, yet TCRdb's version contains in-frame clones alone and is incomplete. The repertoire holds 45,000 to 60,000 clones, with approximately 87% as singletons. The source of the sample is a study of OX40 agonist ivuxolimab in advanced cancers. The V end was cut by 0 bases, the J end by 1 base, with 4 bases between. CDR1 is SGHRS and CDR2 is YFSETQ in the germline V gene. The CDR3 has 13 residues. This TCR was recovered from an adult with an advanced solid tumor such as melanoma, head and neck, liver or kidney cancer. The V call is TRBV5-1, the J call TRBJ2-5; no clear D. Sample: CD4+ or CD8+ T cells sorted from blood, taken in a trial of the OX40 agonist ivuxolimab. The CDR3 here is CASSLVAQETQYF. The CDR3 DNA follows: TGCGCCAGCAGCTTGGTAGCCCAAGAGACCCAGTACTTC.